Each of the 13 T cell receptor beta chains below was sequenced from the same sample in a study of T cell responses to AZD1222 COVID-19 vaccine. Produced via immunoSEQ multiplex PCR; TCRdb's table is partial and in-frame only. This table has over 85,000 clones, around 82% appearing once. Sequenced here: peripheral blood, sampled on day 0 of AZD1222 vaccination. These receptor sequences come from an adult in good health.

V is TRBV25-1 and J is TRBJ2-5; tentatively, D is TRBD1 or TRBD2 (5 bases each). Germline CDR1 and CDR2: MGHDK and SYGVNS. The CDR3 totals 16 residues. V gave up 1 base and J gave up 5 bases, with 17 bases separating them. DNA for the CDR3: TGTGCCAGCAGTGAATTTGGGAGAGGGGCAGTTGAGACCCAGTACTTC. It yields the protein CASSEFGRGAVETQYF.

The CDR3 DNA sequence: TGTGCCACCAGTGGGGGGACAGGGGGTTACACTGAAGCTTTCTTT. Translation: CATSGGTGGYTEAFF. The chain uses TRBV24-1 and TRBJ1-1; 11 positions agree with TRBD1. This CDR3 comprises 15 residues. With 5 bases clipped from V and 3 bases from J, the junction kept 4 bases outside the gene matches. Germline loops: CDR1 KGHDR, CDR2 SFDVKD.

This chain uses TRBV24-1 with TRBJ2-2; TRBD1 agrees at 10 bases. The CDR3 has 18 residues. With V trimmed by 2 bases and J by 5 bases, 10 bases remained unmatched. Germline CDR1 KGHDR, CDR2 SFDVKD. As DNA, the CDR3 is TGTGCCACCAGTGATTCCCGGGACAGGGGTTTTCAGACCGGGGAGCTGTTTTTT. It specifies CATSDSRDRGFQTGELFF.

This clone was seen only once. The chain has TRBV9 and TRBJ2-5; TRBD1 matches at 9 bases. CDR3 length equals 17 residues. Germline V lookup: CDR1 SGDLS, CDR2 YYNGEE. The V segment lost 0 bases and the J segment 1 base; nucleotides outside the gene matches: 7. In DNA form, the CDR3 reads TGTGCCAGCAGCGTAGCTCGGGACAGGGCCTCCCAAGAGACCCAGTACTTC. It is translated as CASSVARDRASQETQYF.

The chain joins TRBV7-2 to TRBJ1-4, with D perhaps TRBD1 (6 bases). The CDR3 sequence is 15 residues long. The germline V gene encodes CDR1 SGHTA and CDR2 FQGNSA. V was cut by 1 base and J by 10 bases, with 16 bases left in between. In nucleotides, the CDR3 is TGTGCCAGCAGCTTAGTTGGGGACACACCCGGAAAACTGTTTTTT. Residues: CASSLVGDTPGKLFF.

J is TRBJ2-1 and V is TRBV5-1; D unclear. The V end lost 3 bases, the J end lost 3 bases, and 16 bases lay between the germline ends. The CDR3 is 16 amino acids. Germline-derived CDR1 and CDR2 are SGHRS and YFSETQ. In DNA, the CDR3 is TGCGCCAGCAGCTCAAACCTGGGTTCCATCTACAATGAGCAGTTCTTC. Translation gives CASSSNLGSIYNEQFF.

The genes are TRBV19 and TRBJ2-3; D call uncertain. Trimming cost V 3 bases and J 5 bases, with 3 bases left between them. The CDR3 spans 11 residues. Germline loops: CDR1 LNHDA, CDR2 SQIVND (reference sequence). The chain's CDR3 is CASSMVDTQYF. The DNA of the CDR3 is TGTGCCAGTAGTATGGTAGATACGCAGTATTTT.

The chain employs TRBV6-5 and TRBJ1-1; 9 bases are shared with TRBD1. After removal of 7 bases from V and 10 bases from J, the junction contained 10 bases not matched to a gene. Germline V gives CDR1 MNHEY, CDR2 SVGAGI. The CDR3 has 13 amino acids. In DNA, the CDR3 is TGTGCCAGCACACAGGGGGCGTATGGGCGAGCTTTCTTT. This gives the protein CASTQGAYGRAFF.

This chain uses TRBV19 with TRBJ2-5, with D uncertain. CDR3 size: 14 residues. The V end lost 3 bases, the J end lost 2 bases, and 10 bases lay between the germline ends. Germline CDR1 reads LNHDA; CDR2 reads SQIVND (reference sequence). The CDR3 DNA reads as TGTGCCAGTAGTATTGTGGCAGAACAAGAGACCCAGTACTTC. Translated, it gives CASSIVAEQETQYF. The full variable domain, its missing parts supplied by reference TRBV19 and TRBJ2-5, is DGGITQSPKYLFRKEGQNVTLSCEQNLNHDAMYWYRQDPGQGLRLIYYSQIVNDFQKGDIAEGYSVSREKKESFPLTVTSAQKNPTAFYLCASSIVAEQETQYFGPGTRLLVL.

The chain carries TRBV18 and TRBJ1-1; D is possibly TRBD1 (6 bases). Trimming took 4 bases from V and 0 from J, leaving 12 bases between them. CDR1 and CDR2 (germline): KGHSH, LQKENI. This CDR3 spans 15 amino acids. DNA of the CDR3: TGTGCCAGCTCACTTACCGGACAGTTGAACACTGAAGCTTTCTTT. It codes for CASSLTGQLNTEAFF.

V usage is TRBV29-1 and J usage is TRBJ2-1, with 10 bases aligning to TRBD2. The CDR3 sequence is 15 residues long. V lost 8 bases to trimming and J lost 0 bases; unmatched junction nucleotides: 7. CDR1 and CDR2 (germline): SQVTM, ANQGSEA. The CDR3 sequence is CSIGASGSSYNEQFF. CDR3 DNA: TGCAGCATTGGGGCTAGCGGGAGCTCCTACAATGAGCAGTTCTTC.

V usage is TRBV2 and J usage is TRBJ1-6; 9 bases are shared with TRBD1. Germline values: CDR1 SNHLY, CDR2 FYNNEI. CDR3 length equals 13 residues. V trimming: 10 bases; J trimming: 14 bases; junction bases outside the gene matches: 12. The CDR3: CATSEAGQGTLHF. Written as DNA, the CDR3 is TGTGCCACTTCGGAGGCGGGACAGGGAACCCTCCACTTT.

V is TRBV18 and J is TRBJ1-5, with D possibly matching TRBD1 (5 bases). The V gene lost 0 bases and the J gene lost 3 bases, with 18 bases spanning the gap. The CDR3 contains 18 residues. Germline V gene lookup returns CDR1 KGHSH and CDR2 LQKENI. This CDR3 reads CASSPPGTGRIPNQPQHF. Here the CDR3 DNA reads TGTGCCAGCTCACCACCCGGGACGGGACGGATCCCCAATCAGCCCCAGCATTTT.